The 8 T cell receptor beta chains presented below share a single source sample, sequenced in a study of multiple sclerosis patients with progressive multifocal leukoencephalopathy. The protocol was immunoSEQ multiplex PCR, while the TCRdb copy is restricted to in-frame clones and leaves out a portion. The sample includes around 30,000 clones, about 90% of them seen just once. Time point: approximately 12 months of natalizumab therapy. This material consisted of PBMCs, taken from a patient treated with natalizumab. The receptor source for this set is a human donor with multiple sclerosis.

The chain uses TRBV6-6 and TRBJ1-6; the D is unclear. Germline CDR1 is MNHNY and CDR2 is SVGAGI (reference sequence). This CDR3 has 13 residues. The V end lost 7 bases, the J end lost 8 bases, and 12 bases lay between the germline ends. The DNA for the CDR3 is TGTGCCAGCATAGGCCAGTTCTATTCACCCCTCCACTTT. Translating it yields CASIGQFYSPLHF.

The genes are TRBV30 and TRBJ2-1; 8 bases are shared with TRBD1. CDR1 is GTSNPN, CDR2 SVGIG, per germline (reference sequence). V shed 0 bases and J 2 bases; nucleotides not matched to a gene: 3. This CDR3 is 15 amino acids long. CDR3: CAWSVPGGPYNEQFF. CDR3 bases: TGTGCCTGGAGTGTACCAGGGGGCCCCTACAATGAGCAGTTCTTC.

This chain links TRBV28 with TRBJ2-3; 7 positions agree with TRBD2. J gave up 0 bases and V 3 bases, and 15 bases lay outside the gene matches. Per germline, CDR1 MDHEN and CDR2 SYDVKM. The CDR3 consists of 19 residues. The CDR3 bases are TGTGCCAGCAGTTTGGTGGCTAGCGGTCCTACCCCTAGCACAGATACGCAGTATTTT. The encoded protein is CASSLVASGPTPSTDTQYF.

This clone was detected only once. The chain joins TRBV4-2 to TRBJ2-1; tentative D call: TRBD2 (6 bases). CDR1 and CDR2 (germline): LGHNA, YNFKEQ. V was shortened by 0 bases and J by 9 bases, with 15 bases between the two germline ends. The CDR3 consists of 15 residues. CDR3 sequence reads: CASSQETSPLGEQFF. CDR3 bases: TGTGCCAGCAGCCAAGAGACTAGTCCCCTAGGTGAGCAGTTCTTC.

The rearrangement uses TRBV7-3 and TRBJ2-5, with D perhaps being TRBD1 or TRBD2 (5 bases each). Trimming stripped 5 bases from V and 5 bases from J, with 33 bases between. The CDR3 spans 20 residues. CDR1 SGHTA and CDR2 FQGTGA come from the germline V gene. The CDR3 is CASSPLNRDPRDPLPETQYF. In DNA, the CDR3 is TGTGCCAGCAGCCCCTTGAACCGGGACCCTCGAGATCCCTTACCCGAGACCCAGTACTTC.

This chain links TRBV19 with TRBJ1-2; 7 bases line up with TRBD1. Germline assignment: CDR1 LNHDA and CDR2 SQIVND (reference sequence). J lost 4 bases, V lost 8 bases, and 7 bases had no gene match. The CDR3 spans 13 residues. CDR3 sequence: CASAGQTLYGYTF. Here the CDR3 DNA reads TGTGCCAGTGCGGGACAGACCCTCTATGGCTACACCTTC.

This sequence joins TRBV6-6 and TRBJ1-6; D gene ambiguous. The CDR3 is 12 residues long. V shed 5 bases and J shed 17 bases, with 16 bases lying between them. The germline V gene encodes CDR1 MNHNY and CDR2 SVGAGI (reference sequence). As DNA, the CDR3 is TGTGCCAGCAGTGGAGGCGGTCCTTTTATCCACTTT. Encoded protein: CASSGGGPFIHF.

The rearrangement links TRBV10-1 to TRBJ2-3; D may be TRBD1 (5 bases). CDR3 length: 16 amino acids. The V end lost 3 bases, the J end lost 0 bases, and 13 bases lay between the germline ends. Per the germline V gene, CDR1 is WNHNN and CDR2 is SYGVQD (reference sequence). CDR3 nucleotides: TGCGCCAGCAGTGAAGGGGTAGGAACTAGCACAGATACGCAGTATTTT. This sequence encodes CASSEGVGTSTDTQYF.